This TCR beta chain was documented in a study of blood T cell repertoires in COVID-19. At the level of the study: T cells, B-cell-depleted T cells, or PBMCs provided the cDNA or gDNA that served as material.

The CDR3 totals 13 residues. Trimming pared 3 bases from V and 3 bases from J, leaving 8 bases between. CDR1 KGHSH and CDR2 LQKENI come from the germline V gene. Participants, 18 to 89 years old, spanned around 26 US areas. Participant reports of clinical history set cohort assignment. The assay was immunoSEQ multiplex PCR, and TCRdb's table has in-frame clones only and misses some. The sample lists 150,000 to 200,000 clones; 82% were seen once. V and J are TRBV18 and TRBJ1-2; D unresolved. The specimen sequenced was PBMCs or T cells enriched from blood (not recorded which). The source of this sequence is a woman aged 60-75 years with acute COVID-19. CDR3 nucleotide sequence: TGTGCCAGCTCACCGGAGGGCTACTATGGCTACACCTTC. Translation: CASSPEGYYGYTF.